A selection of T cell receptor beta chains follows, all from one sample in a study of sequential checkpoint blockade in melanoma. Clones were read by immunoSEQ multiplex PCR, and TCRdb kept only the in-frame ones, dropping some. The sample lists about 3,400 clones, around 21% occurring once. Material: tumor tissue (inferred from file names), obtained from a patient given nivolumab and ipilimumab in sequence. The source of these receptors is a human donor with melanoma. Both conserved end residues are part of each CDR3. The order of the fields is CDR3 protein, CDR3 DNA, clone size, D gene, V gene, J gene. D genes are given only for firm matches. Expanded clones are given a class, and other clones once, few, many or no size at all.

CDR3 protein: CASSPVDEGFTYNSPLHF
CDR3 DNA: TGTGCCAGCAGTCCGGTGGATGAGGGGTTTACCTATAATTCACCCCTCCACTTT
clone size: many
D gene: -
V gene: TRBV11-3
J gene: TRBJ1-6

CDR3 protein: CASRPYYTGTSGGRQETQYF
CDR3 DNA: TGTGCCAGCAGGCCCTACTACACCGGGACTAGCGGGGGCCGGCAAGAGACCCAGTACTTC
clone size: -
D gene: TRBD2
V gene: TRBV6-8
J gene: TRBJ2-5

CDR3 protein: CASSLEEMGAYGYTF
CDR3 DNA: TGCGCCAGCAGCCTCGAGGAAATGGGGGCCTATGGCTACACCTTC
clone size: -
D gene: -
V gene: TRBV23-1
J gene: TRBJ1-2

CDR3 protein: CASSSEQGHYQPQHF
CDR3 DNA: TGTGCCAGCAGCTCCGAACAGGGTCACTATCAGCCCCAGCATTTT
clone size: many
D gene: -
V gene: TRBV11-3
J gene: TRBJ1-5

CDR3 protein: CASSYPGARNTEAFF
CDR3 DNA: TGTGCCAGCAGTTACCCGGGGGCGCGGAACACTGAAGCTTTCTTT
clone size: few
D gene: -
V gene: TRBV6-8
J gene: TRBJ1-1

CDR3 protein: CAWSVQGGTLGNQPQHF
CDR3 DNA: TGTGCCTGGAGTGTACAGGGGGGGACCCTCGGGAATCAGCCCCAGCATTTT
clone size: -
D gene: TRBD1
V gene: TRBV30
J gene: TRBJ1-5

CDR3 protein: CASSPPGVGTGELFF
CDR3 DNA: TGTGCCAGCTCACCACCGGGTGTAGGCACCGGGGAGCTGTTTTTT
clone size: once
D gene: -
V gene: TRBV18
J gene: TRBJ2-2

CDR3 protein: CASSLSQGAQPQHF
CDR3 DNA: TGTGCCAGCAGCCTCTCACAGGGAGCTCAGCCCCAGCATTTT
clone size: few
D gene: -
V gene: TRBV6-8
J gene: TRBJ1-5

CDR3 protein: CAWGMTGNTGELFF
CDR3 DNA: TGTGCCTGGGGCATGACAGGGAACACCGGGGAGCTGTTTTTT
clone size: few
D gene: -
V gene: TRBV30
J gene: TRBJ2-2

CDR3 protein: CASSRDRGSGMAGELFF
CDR3 DNA: TGTGCCAGCAGCCGTGACAGAGGATCAGGGATGGCCGGGGAGCTGTTTTTT
clone size: medium-sized
D gene: -
V gene: TRBV11-3
J gene: TRBJ2-2